This T cell receptor (beta chain) was captured in a study of T-cell reconstitution after alpha-beta-depleted transplantation in children. Unique molecular identifiers tagged the TCRbeta library. TCRdb re-derived calls from the PCR reads in MiXCR, one entry per CDR3 protein. In the table there are about a million distinct CDR3 sequences, about 30% of which are singletons. The junction had 7 bases not matched to a gene; V was cut back by 0 bases and J by 2 bases. The CDR3 is 17 residues long. The germline V gene has CDR1 SGDLS and CDR2 YYNGEE. This clonotype occurred a few times. V usage is TRBV9 and J usage is TRBJ2-5; 10 nucleotides line up with TRBD2. The material sequenced was PBMCs, mostly from graft donor cells, taken 360 days after TCRalphabeta/CD19-depleted stem cell transplant. This receptor was identified in a boy in the first two years of life who had a stem cell transplant for SCID, so the T cells may come from the graft donor. The CDR3 sequence: CASSVGVLAGSQETQYF. CDR3 in DNA: TGTGCCAGCAGCGTAGGGGTACTAGCGGGGTCTCAAGAGACCCAGTACTTC.